This TCR beta chain was retrieved from a study of blood T cell repertoires in COVID-19 (dated by TCRdb to 2018 to 2021). With respect to the entire study: Samples from collaborators originated in the United States, Italy and Spain and spanned both the acute and convalescent phases of COVID-19. Subjects who had been exposed to COVID-19, were actively infected with it, or had recovered from it provided the deeply sampled blood TCRbeta repertoires that made up the dataset. The repertoires were released in a freely available public database meant as a resource for research on the immune response to SARS-CoV-2. Where available, HLA class I and class II types were obtained from metadata supplied by the sample provider rather than from assay-based typing. The samples were drawn from the first 160 participants of the ongoing ImmuneRACE study and from some 1,300 subjects provided by 6 global collaborators. A de-identified subject ID, COVID-19 status, age in years and sex were almost always included in the sample metadata. The material from the prospective study consisted of cDNA or gDNA derived from T cells, B-cell-depleted T cells, or PBMCs. Summary of the overall study and its limitations: How much clinical and demographic metadata was included differed by source and by participant, and the metadata was provided uncurated.

Whole blood was collected in K2EDTA tubes by collaborating institutions according to the institutions' own protocols. For TCRbeta analysis, collaborators shipped samples as frozen whole blood, isolated PBMCs, or DNA extracted from either of those sample types. Looking up the germline V gene yields CDR1 SGDLS and CDR2 YYNGEE. Trimming at the junction amounts to 3 bases on V and 7 bases on J, and the germline ends lie 11 bases apart. The CDR3, cysteine through phenylalanine, is 14 amino acids long. Just CDR3 DNA is preserved here, 42 bases in frame from base 1. The immunoSEQ Assay, a bias-controlled multiplex PCR, was used to amplify TCRbeta CDR3 regions from genomic DNA. Processing in the source paper ran as follows. Within the assay, amplification of reference gene primers was used to estimate how many nucleated cells each sample contained. To quantify the absolute abundance of each unique TCRbeta CDR3 rearrangement, sequence reads were collapsed and filtered. For each sample, productive Simpson clonality was calculated as the square root of Simpson's diversity index over productive rearrangements. This immuneACCESS table, as held by TCRdb, lists in-frame sequences with V and J called but not all clones. Of the missing ones, under half trace to an unresolved V gene in checked studies; the others have no known cause. Clone size and the V and J calls come from that table; the DNA yielded D and trimming. Present in this sample are approximately 300,000 clones, 90% of which were seen just once. About 4% of the sample goes to the ten largest clones.

A remark on this clone: The antigen it binds to is not known. Per-nucleotide qualities are absent, and no much larger clonotype sits a single base away.

Rearrangement joined TRBV9 to TRBJ1-6; a tentative D match to TRBD1 spans 5 bases. The origin of this receptor is a woman between 40 and 50 years old with acute or convalescent COVID-19. Sequencing was performed on peripheral blood. The CDR3 sequence is CASSAGMGNSPLHF. In nucleotides, the sequence is TGTGCCAGCAGCGCAGGGATGGGGAATTCACCCCTCCACTTT. Extended through the reference TRBV9 and TRBJ1-6 proteins, this CDR3 yields the full variable domain: DSGVTQTPKHLITATGQRVTLRCSPRSGDLSVYWYQQSLDQGLQFLIQYYNGEERAKGNILERFSAQQFPDLHSELNLSSLELGDSALYFCASSAGMGNSPLHFGNGTRLTVT.